What follows are 26 T cell receptor beta chains derived from one specimen sequenced in a study of lymphopenia after photon versus proton radiotherapy. Clones were read by immunoSEQ multiplex PCR, and TCRdb kept only the in-frame ones, dropping some. The data hold about 30,000 clones, with more than 75% observed a single time. This sample comprised peripheral blood, obtained from a patient treated with proton-based radiotherapy. These receptors were taken from a woman in her fifties or sixties with cholangiocarcinoma. Some clones in this sample may be carry-over from other donors' samples.

V usage is TRBV4-1 and J usage is TRBJ2-5; the D call may be TRBD1 or TRBD2 (5 bases each). The CDR3 extends over 14 amino acids. The V gene lost 2 bases and the J gene lost 4 bases, with 11 bases spanning the gap. CDR1 is MGHRA, CDR2 YSYEKL, per germline. The CDR3 protein is CASSQRDGGETQYF. As DNA, the CDR3 is TGCGCCAGCAGCCAACGGGACGGCGGAGAGACCCAGTACTTC.

The chain uses TRBV9 and TRBJ1-2; TRBD1 might be the D (5 bases). Per the germline V gene, CDR1 is SGDLS and CDR2 is YYNGEE. V lost 4 bases to trimming and J lost 4 bases, with 14 bases between them. CDR3 length: 14 amino acids. CDR3 DNA sequence: TGTGCCAGCAGCCCCAGGGATCCTACCTATGGCTACACCTTC. Residues: CASSPRDPTYGYTF.

The gene calls are TRBV9 and TRBJ2-1; D is unclear. The CDR3 is 15 amino acids. The V gene's germline CDR1 is SGDLS and CDR2 YYNGEE. Between the trimmed V and J ends, which lost 4 bases and 0 bases, there was a span of 11 bases. DNA for the CDR3: TGTGCCAGCAGCCCCCAACCTTTCTCCTACAATGAGCAGTTCTTC. Translating it yields CASSPQPFSYNEQFF. Variable domain in full (rest from reference TRBV9 and TRBJ2-1): DSGVTQTPKHLITATGQRVTLRCSPRSGDLSVYWYQQSLDQGLQFLIQYYNGEERAKGNILERFSAQQFPDLHSELNLSSLELGDSALYFCASSPQPFSYNEQFFGPGTRLTVL.

The rearrangement joins TRBV6-5 to TRBJ2-7; 9 bases line up with TRBD1. From germline, CDR1 is MNHEY and CDR2 SVGAGI. CDR3 length: 15 residues. Trimming took 0 bases from V and 4 from J; bases not matched to a gene: 4. The CDR3 is CASSYSGQGWYEQYF. In nucleotides, the CDR3 is TGTGCCAGCAGTTACTCGGGACAGGGTTGGTACGAGCAGTACTTC.

This chain links TRBV6-7 with TRBJ2-7, with TRBD2 matching over 10 bases. TRBV6-7 is labeled an ORF, and its function is uncertain. This CDR3 spans 16 amino acids. The trim removed 2 bases at V and 2 bases at J, leaving 6 bases unmatched. The CDR3 coding sequence is TGTGCCAGCAGTTACAGTAGGGGACTAGCGACCTACGAGCAGTACTTC. This translates into CASSYSRGLATYEQYF.

The chain has TRBV5-1 and TRBJ2-1; 8 bases line up with TRBD2. This CDR3 is 15 amino acids long. Germline-derived CDR1 and CDR2 are SGHRS and YFSETQ. The V segment lost 4 bases and the J segment 4 bases; nucleotides outside the gene matches: 7. In DNA form, the CDR3 reads TGCGCCAGCAGCCCTACCCAGCGGGGGTACAATGAGCAGTTCTTC. Protein: CASSPTQRGYNEQFF.

The genes are TRBV5-4 and TRBJ2-1; TRBD1 or TRBD2 may be the D gene (5 bases each). Germline V lookup: CDR1 SGHNT, CDR2 YYREEE (reference sequence). V gave up 10 bases and J gave up 6 bases, with 17 bases separating them. The CDR3 contains 13 residues. The CDR3 DNA reads as TGTGCCGGGACCCTAGCCCCCGTCAATGAGCAGTTCTTC. This encodes CAGTLAPVNEQFF.

The chain is built from TRBV11-2 and TRBJ1-2; 8 bases line up with TRBD1. The germline gives CDR1 SGHAT, CDR2 FQNNGV. The CDR3 length is 15 residues. The V and J ends lost 5 bases and 4 bases, in that order; junction bases with no gene match: 9. The CDR3 is CASSLSGGAGYGYTF. CDR3 in DNA: TGTGCCAGCAGCCTGTCAGGGGGCGCTGGCTATGGCTACACCTTC. The whole variable domain, filled in from reference TRBV11-2 and TRBJ1-2, reads EAGVAQSPRYKIIEKRQSVAFWCNPISGHATLYWYQQILGQGPKLLIQFQNNGVVDDSQLPKDRFSAERLKGVDSTLKIQPAKLEDSAVYLCASSLSGGAGYGYTFGSGTRLTVV.

The chain employs TRBV28 and TRBJ2-3; D possibly corresponds to TRBD1 (5 bases). Deletions cut 8 bases from V and 2 bases from J, with 11 bases between. Germline V gene data show CDR1 as MDHEN and CDR2 as SYDVKM. The CDR3 runs to 13 residues. CDR3 region: CASRRGYTDTQYF. CDR3 DNA sequence: TGTGCCAGCCGTAGGGGATACACAGATACGCAGTATTTT.

This clone occurred once. The gene calls are TRBV5-1 and TRBJ1-2, with TRBD1 as a possible D gene (5 bases). V was clipped by 5 bases and J by 3 bases, with 14 bases between them. The length of the CDR3 is 14 residues. The V gene's germline CDR1 is SGHRS and CDR2 YFSETQ. The CDR3 DNA is TGCGCCAGCAGTGCTGGGACCTCTCACTATGGCTACACCTTC. It is translated as CASSAGTSHYGYTF. Drawing the rest from reference TRBV5-1 and TRBJ1-2, the complete variable domain is KAGVTQTPRYLIKTRGQQVTLSCSPISGHRSVSWYQQTPGQGLQFLFEYFSETQRNKGNFPGRFSGRQFSNSRSEMNVSTLELGDSALYLCASSAGTSHYGYTFGSGTRLTVV.

The V call is TRBV18, the J call TRBJ2-7, with a weak D call TRBD1 (6 bases). The germline V gene encodes CDR1 KGHSH and CDR2 LQKENI. Trimming left V 1 base short and J 3 bases short, with 7 bases between. The CDR3 length is 13 residues. The CDR3 here is CASSPRGLYEQYF. The CDR3, as DNA: TGTGCCAGCTCACCACGGGGGCTCTACGAGCAGTACTTC.

V is TRBV6-6 and J is TRBJ2-1, with 7 nucleotides matching TRBD1. The CDR3 runs to 16 residues. CDR1 is MNHNY and CDR2 is SVGAGI in the germline V gene (reference sequence). After removal of 2 bases from V and 6 bases from J, the junction contained 10 bases not matched to a gene. DNA for the CDR3: TGTGCCAGCAGTTACCTCGAGGGGGCGGTAGGCAATGAGCAGTTCTTC. It specifies CASSYLEGAVGNEQFF.

CDR3 bases: TGTGCCAGCAGCTTAGGCGGACAGGGGGCTGATGAGCAGTTCTTC. This translates into CASSLGGQGADEQFF. The rearrangement links TRBV7-9 to TRBJ2-1; 11 nucleotides line up with TRBD1. J lost 8 bases, V lost 1 base, and 4 bases had no gene match. The length of the CDR3 is 15 residues. The germline gives CDR1 SEHNR, CDR2 FQNEAQ (reference sequence).

This chain uses TRBV7-2 with TRBJ2-7; the D call may be TRBD1 or TRBD2 (5 bases each). V was cut by 1 base and J by 2 bases, with 9 bases left in between. The CDR3 sequence is 14 residues long. Germline CDR1 reads SGHTA; CDR2 reads FQGNSA. The CDR3 coding sequence is TGTGCCAGCAGCTTAGTTGGGGGAGCCTACGAGCAGTACTTC. It yields the protein CASSLVGGAYEQYF.

This chain joins TRBV11-2 and TRBJ1-1; 7 bases are a match to TRBD1. Trimming removed 0 bases from V and 5 bases from J; junction bases left unmatched: 6. In germline, CDR1 is SGHAT, CDR2 FQNNGV. The CDR3 loop spans 15 amino acids. The CDR3 DNA is TGTGCCAGCAGCTTAGATCACAGGGGAAGGACTGAAGCTTTCTTT. This gives the protein CASSLDHRGRTEAFF.

The chain employs TRBV2 and TRBJ2-3; D is uncertain. The CDR3 totals 14 residues. Germline loops: CDR1 SNHLY, CDR2 FYNNEI. The germline V and J ends were trimmed by 8 bases and 5 bases, with 17 bases remaining between them. The CDR3 reads CASALGLDIDTQYF. CDR3 nucleotides: TGTGCCAGCGCTCTGGGCCTCGACATAGATACGCAGTATTTT.

The chain carries TRBV18 and TRBJ2-5; D is undetermined. CDR3 length: 13 residues. Between the trimmed V and J ends, which lost 2 bases and 5 bases, there was a span of 9 bases. Germline loops: CDR1 KGHSH, CDR2 LQKENI. CDR3 nucleotide sequence: TGTGCCAGCTCACCAGGTCCGCGGGAGACCCAGTACTTC. It codes for CASSPGPRETQYF.

The chain uses TRBV7-9 and TRBJ2-5, with TRBD1 matching 7 bases. Germline loops: CDR1 SEHNR, CDR2 FQNEAQ (reference sequence). V gave up 10 bases and J gave up 2 bases; unmatched junction bases: 7. This CDR3 has 13 amino acids. The CDR3 nucleotides are TGTGCCATCACTAAGGGACAGCAAGAGACCCAGTACTTC. Translation: CAITKGQQETQYF.

This chain uses TRBV2 with TRBJ2-7; tentatively, D is TRBD1 (6 bases). The CDR3 has 15 residues. Germline assignment: CDR1 SNHLY and CDR2 FYNNEI. Deletions cut 6 bases from V and 0 bases from J, with 15 bases between. The CDR3 here is CASSPQGRGSYEQYF. The CDR3 bases are TGTGCCAGCAGCCCACAGGGTCGGGGCTCCTACGAGCAGTACTTC. Full variable domain (missing parts from reference TRBV2 and TRBJ2-7): EPEVTQTPSHQVTQMGQEVILRCVPISNHLYFYWYRQILGQKVEFLVSFYNNEISEKSEIFDDQFSVERPDGSNFTLKIRSTKLEDSAMYFCASSPQGRGSYEQYFGPGTRLTVT.

The CDR3 sequence: CASSQSGVGGYEQYF. CDR3 bases: TGTGCCAGCAGCCAAAGTGGCGTAGGCGGCTACGAGCAGTACTTC. V gene TRBV7-2 combines with J gene TRBJ2-7, with D uncertain. The germline CDR1 and CDR2 sequences are SGHTA and FQGNSA. The CDR3 has 15 amino acids. Trimming stripped 5 bases from V and 3 bases from J, with 17 bases between.

This chain links TRBV7-2 with TRBJ2-3, with 7 positions matching TRBD2. V trimming: 9 bases; J trimming: 2 bases; junction bases outside the gene matches: 5. CDR1 is SGHTA and CDR2 is FQGNSA in the germline V gene. The CDR3 contains 13 residues. The CDR3 sequence: CARGSGTTDTQYF. Here the CDR3 DNA reads TGTGCCAGGGGAAGCGGGACCACAGATACGCAGTATTTT.

V is TRBV7-9 and J is TRBJ1-4; D may be TRBD1 (5 bases). The germline V gene has CDR1 SEHNR and CDR2 FQNEAQ (reference sequence). The CDR3 length is 17 residues. V dropped 2 bases and J dropped 0 bases, with 13 bases sitting between them. As DNA, the CDR3 is TGTGCCAGCAGCTTATTCGGGCAGGGAGCAACTAATGAAAAACTGTTTTTT. Its protein product is CASSLFGQGATNEKLFF.

On this clone: The junction differs from germline at one of its ends, possibly a read error. The V and J genes are TRBV7-7 and TRBJ1-6; the D is unclear. Germline V gene lookup returns CDR1 SSHAT and CDR2 FNYEAQ (reference sequence). There are 13 residues in the CDR3. CDR3 protein: CASTLRYDSPLHF. The CDR3 coding sequence is TGTGCTAGCACCCTCAGGTACGATTCACCCCTCCACTTT. Filled out from reference TRBV7-7 and TRBJ1-6, the complete variable domain reads GAGVSQSPRYKVTKRGQDVTLRCDPISSHATLYWYQQALGQGPEFLTYFNYEAQPDKSGLPSDRFSAERPEGSISTLTIQRTEQRDSAMYRCASTLRYDSPLHFGNGTRLTVT.

The chain combines TRBV5-5 with TRBJ1-2, with 9 bases fitting TRBD1. Germline V lookup: CDR1 SGHKS, CDR2 YYEKEE (reference sequence). After removal of 0 bases from V and 5 bases from J, the junction contained 5 bases not matched to a gene. The CDR3 is 15 residues long. Written as DNA, the CDR3 is TGTGCCAGCAGCTTGGGGACAGGGGAGTATTATGGCTACACCTTC. Residues: CASSLGTGEYYGYTF.

The chain has TRBV5-6 and TRBJ2-7; 8 nucleotides line up with TRBD2. Germline CDR1 reads SGHDT; CDR2 reads YYEEEE. CDR3 size: 14 residues. V lost 4 bases, J lost 1 base, and 4 bases stayed unmatched. CDR3 sequence (DNA): TGTGCCAGCAGCCTGGGACTAGGTTCCTACGAGCAGTACTTC. This codes for CASSLGLGSYEQYF.

This chain connects TRBV5-1 to TRBJ2-6; D call uncertain. Between the trimmed V and J ends, which lost 3 bases and 1 base, there was a span of 5 bases. Germline-derived CDR1 and CDR2 are SGHRS and YFSETQ. CDR3 length equals 14 residues. CDR3 protein: CASSYGSGANVLTF. In DNA, the CDR3 is TGCGCCAGCAGCTATGGGTCTGGGGCCAACGTCCTGACTTTC.